The clone carrying this T cell receptor (beta chain) was observed once. Germline CDR1 is MDHEN and CDR2 is SYDVKM. This CDR3 is built from 15 residues. Between the trimmed V and J ends, which lost 6 bases and 6 bases, there was a span of 17 bases. This record comes from a study of blood T cell repertoires in COVID-19. Study background: Acute and convalescent COVID-19 specimens originated in the United States, Italy and Spain. The cDNA or gDNA used as material had been derived from T cells, B-cell-depleted T cells, or PBMCs.

Per the original data handling: Using reference gene primer amplification, nucleated cell counts were estimated. Here immunoSEQ multiplex PCR was the method, and the copy in TCRdb shows in-frame clones only, minus some. The V and J calls and clone size were taken over from that table, and D and trimming were inferred from the DNA. The sample shows some 360,000 clones, more than 75% of them seen only once. Seattle cases were enrolled at active infection and followed longitudinally. The sample taken for sequencing was peripheral blood. The chain couples TRBV28 to TRBJ1-4; D is perhaps TRBD1 (5 bases). The clonotype was recovered from an older woman with COVID-19, enrolled during active disease. The CDR3 nucleotides read TGTGCCAGCAGCCCCCCGGGACTGAGGCATGAAAAACTGTTTTTT. Its translation: CASSPPGLRHEKLFF. Full variable domain (outside the CDR3, taken from reference TRBV28 and TRBJ1-4): DVKVTQSSRYLVKRTGEKVFLECVQDMDHENMFWYRQDPGLGLRLIYFSYDVKMKEKGDIPEGYSVSREKKERFSLILESASTNQTSMYLCASSPPGLRHEKLFFGSGTQLSVL.